These 17 T cell receptor beta chains share one sample of origin, sequenced in a study of T-cell reconstitution after alpha-beta-depleted transplantation in children (dated by TCRdb to the mid-2010s). Libraries were prepared through PCR. The sequencing machine was an Illumina HiSeq 2500. Molecular barcoding was employed in the preparation of TCR libraries, with unique molecular identifiers being used to normalize TCRbeta repertoire quantification. TCRdb's own reprocessing of the public reads used fastp at Q25 and MiXCR and kept productive beta chains. CDR3 protein sequences are deduplicated, and each keeps its most common genes and DNA. The sample table lists a few hundred thousand distinct CDR3 sequences, 10% to 13% of them with a count of one. The top ten constitute around 2.4% of the sample. Sequenced material: PBMCs from the stem cell graft donor, taken from the stem cell graft. These TCRs come from a human donor who donated a stem cell graft to a child with acute lymphoblastic leukemia.

This clonotype was seen a few times. The genes are TRBV28 and TRBJ2-7; D not certain. This CDR3 has 12 amino acids. V was trimmed by 3 bases and J by 2 bases, leaving 5 bases between them. Looked up from germline, CDR1 is MDHEN and CDR2 is SYDVKM. The CDR3 reads CASSFDPYEQYF. The CDR3 coding sequence is TGTGCCAGCAGTTTCGACCCCTACGAGCAGTACTTC.

This clonotype was recorded a few times. This sequence joins TRBV5-5 and TRBJ2-3; D possibly corresponds to TRBD1 (6 bases). The V end lost 0 bases, the J end lost 3 bases, and 17 bases lay between the germline ends. Per germline, CDR1 SGHKS and CDR2 YYEKEE (reference sequence). This CDR3 comprises 17 residues. The DNA for the CDR3 is TGTGCCAGCAGCTTGGGTGCAACAGGGTTCAGTACAGATACGCAGTATTTT. This sequence encodes CASSLGATGFSTDTQYF.

This clonotype has more than one count but fewer than ten. The V and J genes are TRBV5-1 and TRBJ2-3; D possibly corresponds to TRBD2 (6 bases). There are 19 residues in the CDR3. V lost 5 bases, J lost 0 bases, and 25 bases lay in between. CDR1 SGHRS and CDR2 YFSETQ come from the germline V gene. The CDR3 nucleotides are TGCGCCAGCAGACTGCGACCCGGGACTTCCAAAACTAGCACAGATACGCAGTATTTT. Amino acid sequence: CASRLRPGTSKTSTDTQYF. The full variable domain, in which reference TRBV5-1 and TRBJ2-3 provide the parts outside the CDR3, is KAGVTQTPRYLIKTRGQQVTLSCSPISGHRSVSWYQQTPGQGLQFLFEYFSETQRNKGNFPGRFSGRQFSNSRSEMNVSTLELGDSALYLCASRLRPGTSKTSTDTQYFGPGTRLTVL.

The chain recombines TRBV12-3 or TRBV12-4 with TRBJ1-4; perhaps TRBD1 as D (5 bases). Trimming took off 2 bases at V and 6 bases at J, with 7 bases between the two ends. The CDR3 loop spans 13 amino acids. CDR3 in DNA: TGTGCCAGCAGTTTATCCAGGGATGAAAAACTGTTTTTT. Translating gives CASSLSRDEKLFF.

This clonotype was recorded a few times. V is TRBV29-1 and J is TRBJ2-1; D is possibly TRBD2 (7 bases). CDR3 size: 17 residues. The V gene's germline CDR1 is SQVTM and CDR2 ANQGSEA. The V end lost 7 bases, the J end lost 3 bases, and 25 bases lay between the germline ends. The CDR3 loop is CSALRRGGSDLYNEQFF. DNA for the CDR3: TGCAGCGCCCTCCGAAGGGGGGGCTCGGACCTCTACAATGAGCAGTTCTTC.

This clonotype was detected many times. J is TRBJ1-1 and V is TRBV5-1, with TRBD1 as a possible D gene (6 bases). The CDR3 covers 15 residues. The germline V and J ends were trimmed by 0 bases and 4 bases, with 13 bases remaining between them. Per the germline V gene, CDR1 is SGHRS and CDR2 is YFSETQ. The CDR3 here is CASSLAAGEATEAFF. CDR3 nucleotides: TGCGCCAGCAGCTTGGCGGCAGGGGAGGCCACTGAAGCTTTCTTT.

The chain recombines TRBV7-6 with TRBJ2-7, with TRBD2 identical over 10 bases. Per the germline V gene, CDR1 is SGHVS and CDR2 is FNYEAQ. Germline trimming cut 0 bases from V and 2 bases from J; bases unmatched to any gene: 7. The CDR3 has 17 amino acids. CDR3 amino acids: CASSLAPGLAGAYEQYF. The CDR3 DNA follows: TGTGCCAGCAGCTTAGCGCCTGGGCTAGCGGGGGCCTACGAGCAGTACTTC.

This clonotype was detected ten times or more. The V gene is TRBV19, the J gene TRBJ2-1, with D unresolved. Between the trimmed V and J ends, which lost 3 bases and 4 bases, there was a span of 7 bases. Germline CDR1 and CDR2: LNHDA and SQIVND (reference sequence). The CDR3 runs 13 residues. This chain's CDR3 is CASSIRLYNEQFF. The CDR3, as DNA: TGTGCCAGTAGTATCCGCCTTTACAATGAGCAGTTCTTC.

This sequence joins TRBV11-1 and TRBJ2-1; 16 bases map to TRBD2. CDR1 and CDR2 (germline): SGHAT, FQDESV (reference sequence). J was trimmed by 0 bases and V by 7 bases; bases with no gene match: 9. The CDR3 runs 19 residues. The CDR3 DNA follows: TGTGCCAGCACCCCTCCGGGACTAGCGGGAGGGCCCTCCTACAATGAGCAGTTCTTC. As protein: CASTPPGLAGGPSYNEQFF. The entire variable domain, with the rest obtained from reference TRBV11-1 and TRBJ2-1, is as follows: EAEVAQSPRYKITEKSQAVAFWCDPISGHATLYWYRQILGQGPELLVQFQDESVVDDSQLPKDRFSAERLKGVDSTLKIQPAELGDSAMYLCASTPPGLAGGPSYNEQFFGPGTRLTVL.

The V gene is TRBV24-1, the J gene TRBJ2-2; no reliable D call. The germline V gene has CDR1 KGHDR and CDR2 SFDVKD. Trimming shortened V by 2 bases and J by 7 bases, and 7 bases separated the two germline ends. The CDR3 runs 13 residues. The CDR3 here is CATSDWFSGELFF. DNA for the CDR3: TGTGCCACCAGTGATTGGTTCAGCGGGGAGCTGTTTTTT.

This clonotype was recorded many times. The V call is TRBV5-1, the J call TRBJ2-3; D uncertain. Germline V gene sequence: CDR1 SGHRS, CDR2 YFSETQ. Trimming stripped 4 bases from V and 4 bases from J, with 10 bases between. This CDR3 contains 13 residues. The CDR3 is CASSLRVADTQYF. The CDR3 DNA is TGCGCCAGCAGCCTAAGGGTAGCAGATACGCAGTATTTT.

This clonotype appeared a few times. V usage is TRBV2 and J usage is TRBJ2-7; D not certain. V lost 4 bases, J lost 0 bases, and 13 bases lay in between. Germline CDR1 SNHLY, CDR2 FYNNEI. This CDR3 region has 15 residues. The CDR3 sequence is CASSVFLGSSYEQYF. CDR3 bases: TGTGCCAGCAGTGTTTTCCTCGGCAGCTCCTACGAGCAGTACTTC. Together with reference TRBV2 and TRBJ2-7, the CDR3 gives the full variable domain: EPEVTQTPSHQVTQMGQEVILRCVPISNHLYFYWYRQILGQKVEFLVSFYNNEISEKSEIFDDQFSVERPDGSNFTLKIRSTKLEDSAMYFCASSVFLGSSYEQYFGPGTRLTVT.

This clonotype was detected many times. The chain is built from TRBV5-1 and TRBJ2-1, with 7 bases identical to TRBD1. The germline gives CDR1 SGHRS, CDR2 YFSETQ. V shed 4 bases, J shed 8 bases, and the junction held 9 bases outside the gene matches. The length of the CDR3 is 14 residues. CDR3 protein: CASSQVQGQDEQFF. As DNA, the CDR3 is TGCGCCAGCAGCCAAGTACAGGGGCAGGATGAGCAGTTCTTC.

This sequence joins TRBV7-8 and TRBJ2-7; 12 nucleotides agree with TRBD2. Trimming cost V 1 base and J 4 bases; bases outside gene matches: 5. The length of the CDR3 is 16 residues. Germline V gene data show CDR1 as SGHVS and CDR2 as FQNEAQ. The CDR3 loop is CASSLVGLAGIYEQYF. The CDR3 coding sequence is TGTGCCAGCAGCTTAGTAGGACTAGCGGGGATATACGAGCAGTACTTC.

The rearrangement joins TRBV7-2 to TRBJ2-7; TRBD1 aligns across 11 bases. Germline CDR1 and CDR2: SGHTA and FQGNSA. This CDR3 is 16 amino acids long. The V gene end was trimmed by 5 bases and the J gene end by 5 bases; junction bases not matched to a gene: 11. CDR3 in amino acids: CASSLYGGTGGDEQYF. For the CDR3, the DNA is TGTGCCAGCAGCCTCTATGGTGGGACAGGGGGTGACGAGCAGTACTTC.

The rearrangement joins TRBV10-3 to TRBJ2-3; 11 nucleotides agree with TRBD2. The length of the CDR3 is 16 residues. The V gene end was trimmed by 4 bases and the J gene end by 0 bases; junction bases not matched to a gene: 3. Germline CDR1 reads ENHRY; CDR2 reads SYGVKD. CDR3 residues: CAISGLAGTSTDTQYF. DNA for the CDR3: TGTGCCATCAGTGGACTAGCGGGGACTAGCACAGATACGCAGTATTTT.

This clonotype was counted only a few times. The rearrangement joins TRBV5-1 to TRBJ2-2; 7 bases align to TRBD2. CDR1 SGHRS and CDR2 YFSETQ come from the germline V gene. The CDR3 loop spans 15 amino acids. The ends lost 4 bases at V and 4 bases at J; junction bases unmatched: 7. CDR3 DNA sequence: TGCGCCAGCAGCCCCCGGGGGGATCGCACCGGGGAGCTGTTTTTT. Amino acid sequence: CASSPRGDRTGELFF.